These T cell receptor beta chains were read from a single sample in a study of T-cell reconstitution after alpha-beta-depleted transplantation in children. TCRdb ran MiXCR on the PCR reads and lists one entry per CDR3 protein. The table records about 980,000 distinct CDR3 sequences, under 30% of them present only once. The sequencing here drew on PBMCs, mostly from graft donor cells, taken 360 days after TCRalphabeta/CD19-depleted stem cell transplant. The receptors were gathered from a boy in the first two years of life who had a stem cell transplant for SCID, so the T cells may come from the graft donor. Both conserved end residues are part of each CDR3. The D gene is left open where the match is weak. Clone size is not always given. Where it is, it says once, few, many or a class for expanded clones.

d_call	clone_size	v_call	j_call	cdr3_nt	cdr3_aa
-	-	TRBV5-1	TRBJ2-2	TGCGCCAGCAGCTTGGTCTTGGTGGCGGCTAACACCGGGGAGCTGTTTTTT	CASSLVLVAANTGELFF
-	few	TRBV15	TRBJ2-2	TGTGCCACCAGCAGAGATCGAGGGGTGGGCACCGGGGAGCTGTTTTTT	CATSRDRGVGTGELFF
-	few	TRBV9	TRBJ1-2	TGTGCCAGCAGCGTCGGGCCGGCGGGCCCCTATGGCTACACCTTC	CASSVGPAGPYGYTF
-	few	TRBV29-1	TRBJ1-3	TGCAGCGTTGTAACCTTAGGGAACACCATATATTTT	CSVVTLGNTIYF
TRBD1	many	TRBV4-1	TRBJ2-1	TGCGCCAGCAGCCAGGCACAGGGGGCGCTAAGAGAGCAGTTCTTC	CASSQAQGALREQFF
-	-	TRBV12-3/TRBV12-4	TRBJ2-2	TGTGCCAGCAGTCCAGGGGTGGGCGGGGAGCTGTTTTTT	CASSPGVGGELFF
TRBD2	few	TRBV12-3/TRBV12-4	TRBJ2-2	TGTGCCAGCAGCCTTAGCGGGGGCACCGGGGAGCTGTTTTTT	CASSLSGGTGELFF
TRBD2	-	TRBV5-5	TRBJ2-1	TGTGCCAGCAGCTTGGCGGCGCGGGGGGGCTCCTACAATGAGCAGTTCTTC	CASSLAARGGSYNEQFF
-	-	TRBV5-1	TRBJ2-5	TGCGCCAGCAGCTTGGATGGTCAGGGATGGGGTGAGACCCAGTACTTC	CASSLDGQGWGETQYF
-	-	TRBV18	TRBJ2-3	TGTGCCAGCTCACCGACAGGAGGGTACCACTCTAGCACAGATACGCAGTATTTT	CASSPTGGYHSSTDTQYF
-	few	TRBV10-2	TRBJ2-5	TGCGCCACCCGGCAGGGCGTCCGGGAGACCCAGTACTTC	CATRQGVRETQYF
-	-	TRBV6-2/TRBV6-3	TRBJ2-2	TGTGCCAGCAGTTACCCGGTCGGGGACATGAACACCGGGGAGCTGTTTTTT	CASSYPVGDMNTGELFF
TRBD1	-	TRBV20-1	TRBJ2-3	TGCAGTGCTCGCCGGGACAGGGACGCAGATACGCAGTATTTT	CSARRDRDADTQYF
-	-	TRBV6-1	TRBJ2-2	TGTGCCAGCAGTGAAGCGGGTGGACGAAACACCGGGGAGCTGTTTTTT	CASSEAGGRNTGELFF
-	few	TRBV3-1	TRBJ1-1	TGTGCCAGCAGCCAAGGTCCCGGACAATGGGACACTGAAGCTTTCTTT	CASSQGPGQWDTEAFF
TRBD1	-	TRBV19	TRBJ2-1	TGTGCCAGTAGTATAGTCACAGGGGGCCTTTACAATGAGCAGTTCTTC	CASSIVTGGLYNEQFF
-	many	TRBV28	TRBJ1-2	TGTGCCAGCAGTTTTAGGAACTATGGCTACACCTTC	CASSFRNYGYTF
-	many	TRBV2	TRBJ1-2	TGTGCCAGCAGTGAAGTTACCTACACCTTC	CASSEVTYTF
-	-	TRBV20-1	TRBJ2-1	TGCAGTGCCCTTAAGGGGGTACGGGACAATGAGCAGTTCTTC	CSALKGVRDNEQFF
TRBD1	-	TRBV29-1	TRBJ1-1	TGCAGCGTTGCCCTGACAGGGCGATTGAACACTGAAGCTTTCTTT	CSVALTGRLNTEAFF
-	-	TRBV20-1	TRBJ1-3	TGCAGTGCTAGAAGGGGTTCTGGAAACACCATATATTTT	CSARRGSGNTIYF
-	-	TRBV7-9	TRBJ1-1	TGTGCCAGCAGCTTTGTAGGGCCAGCCTCTGAAGCTTTCTTT	CASSFVGPASEAFF
-	many	TRBV20-1	TRBJ2-1	TGCAGTGCGGTTGGATGGACCCGTGCCCCCAATGAGCAGTTCTTC	CSAVGWTRAPNEQFF
TRBD2	few	TRBV20-1	TRBJ2-3	TGCAGTGCCGCGGGACTAGCGAGCGCAGATACGCAGTATTTT	CSAAGLASADTQYF
-	-	TRBV5-1	TRBJ1-4	TGCGCCAGCAGCCAATCCGGGATAAATAATGAAAAACTGTTTTTT	CASSQSGINNEKLFF
-	-	TRBV28	TRBJ2-3	TGTGCCAGCAGAATCAGGGTCCCAGATACGCAGTATTTT	CASRIRVPDTQYF
TRBD2	-	TRBV20-1	TRBJ2-5	TGCAGTGCTAGAGATCTGCGCGGGGGGGCGGAAGAGACCCAGTACTTC	CSARDLRGGAEETQYF
-	-	TRBV10-3	TRBJ1-1	TGTGCCATCCGGAAGGGTGAGTGGAACACTGAAGCTTTCTTT	CAIRKGEWNTEAFF
-	-	TRBV6-1	TRBJ2-7	TGTGCCAGCAAGGTAGGACAGTTCGGGGACGAGCAGTACTTC	CASKVGQFGDEQYF
TRBD2	-	TRBV7-2	TRBJ2-7	TGTGCCAGCAGCTTATCTCCTAGCGGGGGGCTAAACGAGCAGTACTTC	CASSLSPSGGLNEQYF
TRBD2	-	TRBV18	TRBJ2-1	TGTGCCAGCTCACCGATAGCGGGGGGGCCCCACAATGAGCAGTTCTTC	CASSPIAGGPHNEQFF